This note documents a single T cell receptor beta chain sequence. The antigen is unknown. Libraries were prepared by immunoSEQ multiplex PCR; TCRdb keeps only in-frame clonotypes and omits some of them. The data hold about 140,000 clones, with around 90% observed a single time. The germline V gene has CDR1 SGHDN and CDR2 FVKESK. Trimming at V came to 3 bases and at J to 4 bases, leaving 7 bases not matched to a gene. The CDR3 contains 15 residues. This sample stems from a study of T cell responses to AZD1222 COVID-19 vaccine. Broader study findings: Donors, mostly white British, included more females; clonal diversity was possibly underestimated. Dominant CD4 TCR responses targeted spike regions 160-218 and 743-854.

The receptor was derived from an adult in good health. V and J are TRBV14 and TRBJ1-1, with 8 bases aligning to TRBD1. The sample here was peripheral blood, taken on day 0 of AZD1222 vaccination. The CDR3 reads CASSQRTGILTEAFF. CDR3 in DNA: TGTGCCAGCAGCCAGCGGACAGGGATCCTCACTGAAGCTTTCTTT.